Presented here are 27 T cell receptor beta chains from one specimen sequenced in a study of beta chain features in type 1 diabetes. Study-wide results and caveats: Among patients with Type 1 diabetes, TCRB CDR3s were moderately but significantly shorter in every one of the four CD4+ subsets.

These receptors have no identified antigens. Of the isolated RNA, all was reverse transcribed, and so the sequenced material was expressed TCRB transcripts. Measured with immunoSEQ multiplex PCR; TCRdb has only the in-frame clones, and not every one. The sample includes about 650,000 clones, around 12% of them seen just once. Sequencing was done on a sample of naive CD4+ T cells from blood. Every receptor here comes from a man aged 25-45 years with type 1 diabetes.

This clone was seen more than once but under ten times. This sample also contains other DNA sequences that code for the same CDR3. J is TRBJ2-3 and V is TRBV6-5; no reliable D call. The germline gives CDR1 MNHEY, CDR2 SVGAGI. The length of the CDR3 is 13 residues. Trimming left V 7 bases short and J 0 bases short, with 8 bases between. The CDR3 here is CASKDSSTDTQYF. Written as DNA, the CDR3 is TGTGCCAGCAAGGATTCTAGCACAGATACGCAGTATTTT.

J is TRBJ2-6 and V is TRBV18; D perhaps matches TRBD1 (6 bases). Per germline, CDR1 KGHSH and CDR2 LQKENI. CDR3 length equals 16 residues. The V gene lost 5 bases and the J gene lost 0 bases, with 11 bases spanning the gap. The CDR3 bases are TGTGCCAGCTCAGGGACACTGAACTCTGGGGCCAACGTCCTGACTTTC. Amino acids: CASSGTLNSGANVLTF.

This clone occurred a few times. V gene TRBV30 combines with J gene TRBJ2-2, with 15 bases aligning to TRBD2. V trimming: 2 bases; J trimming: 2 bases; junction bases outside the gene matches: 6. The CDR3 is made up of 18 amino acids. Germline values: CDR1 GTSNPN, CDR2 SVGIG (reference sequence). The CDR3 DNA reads TGTGCCTGGAGTCCTCCGGGACTAGCGGGGGGTAACACCGGGGAGCTGTTTTTT. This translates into CAWSPPGLAGGNTGELFF. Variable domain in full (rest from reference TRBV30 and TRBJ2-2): SQTIHQWPATLVQPVGSPLSLECTVEGTSNPNLYWYRQAAGRGLQLLFYSVGIGQISSEVPQNLSASRPQDRQFILSSKKLLLSDSGFYLCAWSPPGLAGGNTGELFFGEGSRLTVL.

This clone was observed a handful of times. The CDR3 DNA reads as TGTGCCAGCAGCTCTCAGTGGAATGAGCAGTTCTTC. Encoded protein: CASSSQWNEQFF. The rearrangement uses TRBV7-2 and TRBJ2-1; no clear D gene. Germline CDR1 reads SGHTA; CDR2 reads FQGNSA. Trimming removed 4 bases from V and 7 bases from J, with 8 bases in between. This CDR3 has 12 residues. Variable domain in full (rest from reference TRBV7-2 and TRBJ2-1): GAGVSQSPSNKVTEKGKDVELRCDPISGHTALYWYRQSLGQGLEFLIYFQGNSAPDKSGLPSDRFSAERTGGSVSTLTIQRTQQEDSAVYLCASSSQWNEQFFGPGTRLTVL.

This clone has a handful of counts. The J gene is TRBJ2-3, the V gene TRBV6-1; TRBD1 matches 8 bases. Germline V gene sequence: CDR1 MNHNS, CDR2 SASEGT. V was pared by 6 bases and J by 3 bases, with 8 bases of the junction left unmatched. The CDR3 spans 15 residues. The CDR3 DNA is TGTGCCAGCAGCCGGACAGGGACTTTAACAGATACGCAGTATTTT. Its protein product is CASSRTGTLTDTQYF.

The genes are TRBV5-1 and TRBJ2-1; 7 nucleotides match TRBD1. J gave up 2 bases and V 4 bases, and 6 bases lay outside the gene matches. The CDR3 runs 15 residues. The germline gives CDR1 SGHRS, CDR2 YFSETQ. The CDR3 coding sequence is TGCGCCAGCAGCCGGACAGGAGCTCCCTACAATGAGCAGTTCTTC. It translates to CASSRTGAPYNEQFF. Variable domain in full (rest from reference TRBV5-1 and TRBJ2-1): KAGVTQTPRYLIKTRGQQVTLSCSPISGHRSVSWYQQTPGQGLQFLFEYFSETQRNKGNFPGRFSGRQFSNSRSEMNVSTLELGDSALYLCASSRTGAPYNEQFFGPGTRLTVL.

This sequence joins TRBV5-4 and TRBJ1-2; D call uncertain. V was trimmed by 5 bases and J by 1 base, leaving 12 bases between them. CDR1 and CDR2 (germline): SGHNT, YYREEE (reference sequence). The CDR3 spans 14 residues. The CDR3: CASRISAHNYGYTF. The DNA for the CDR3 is TGTGCCAGCAGAATCTCGGCCCATAACTATGGCTACACCTTC.

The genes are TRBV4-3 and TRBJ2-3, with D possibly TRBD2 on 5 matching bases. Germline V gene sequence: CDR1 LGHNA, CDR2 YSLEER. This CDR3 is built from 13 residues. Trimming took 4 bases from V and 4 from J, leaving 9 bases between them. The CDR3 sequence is CASSRTRPDTQYF. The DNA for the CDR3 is TGCGCCAGCAGCCGAACTAGACCAGATACGCAGTATTTT.

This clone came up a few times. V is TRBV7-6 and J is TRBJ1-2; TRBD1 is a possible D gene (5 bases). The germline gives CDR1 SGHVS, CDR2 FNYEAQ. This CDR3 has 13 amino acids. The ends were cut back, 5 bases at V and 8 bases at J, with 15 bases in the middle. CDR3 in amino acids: CASSAAQGGGYTF. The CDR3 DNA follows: TGTGCCAGCAGCGCGGCGCAGGGAGGAGGCTACACCTTC.

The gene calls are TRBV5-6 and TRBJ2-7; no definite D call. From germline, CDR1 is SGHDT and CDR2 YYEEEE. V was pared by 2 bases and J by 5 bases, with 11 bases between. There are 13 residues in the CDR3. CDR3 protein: CASSFGQSHEQYF. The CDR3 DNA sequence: TGTGCCAGCAGCTTCGGTCAGTCCCACGAGCAGTACTTC.

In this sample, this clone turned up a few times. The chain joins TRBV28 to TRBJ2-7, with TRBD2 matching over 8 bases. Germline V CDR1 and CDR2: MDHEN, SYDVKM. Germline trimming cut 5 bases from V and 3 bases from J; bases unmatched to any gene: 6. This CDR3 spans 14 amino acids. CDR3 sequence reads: CASSRGGLVYEQYF. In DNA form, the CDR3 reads TGTGCCAGCAGTCGCGGGGGACTAGTCTACGAGCAGTACTTC.

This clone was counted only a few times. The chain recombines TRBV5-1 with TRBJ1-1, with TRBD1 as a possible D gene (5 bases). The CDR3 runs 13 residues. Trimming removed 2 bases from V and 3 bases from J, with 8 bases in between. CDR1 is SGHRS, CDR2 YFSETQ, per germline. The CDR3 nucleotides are TGCGCCAGCAGCTTAGACAGATACACTGAAGCTTTCTTT. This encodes CASSLDRYTEAFF.

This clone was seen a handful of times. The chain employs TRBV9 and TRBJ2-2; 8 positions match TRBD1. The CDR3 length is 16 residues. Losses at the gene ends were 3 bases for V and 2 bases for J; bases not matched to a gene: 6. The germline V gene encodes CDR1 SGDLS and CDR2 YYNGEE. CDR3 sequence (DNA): TGTGCCAGCAGCGCTGGACAGGGAGGAAACACCGGGGAGCTGTTTTTT. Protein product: CASSAGQGGNTGELFF.

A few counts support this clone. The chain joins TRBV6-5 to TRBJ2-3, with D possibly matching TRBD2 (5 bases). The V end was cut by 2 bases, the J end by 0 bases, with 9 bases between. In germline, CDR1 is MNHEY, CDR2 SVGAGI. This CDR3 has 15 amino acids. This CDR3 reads CASSYGRTSTDTQYF. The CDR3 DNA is TGTGCCAGCAGTTACGGGCGGACTAGCACAGATACGCAGTATTTT.

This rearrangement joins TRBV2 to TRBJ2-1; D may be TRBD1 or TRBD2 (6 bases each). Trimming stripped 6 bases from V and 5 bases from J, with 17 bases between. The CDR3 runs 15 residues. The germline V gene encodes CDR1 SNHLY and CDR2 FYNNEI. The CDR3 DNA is TGTGCCAGCAGCGCCGAGGGGGGCCTGAACAATGAGCAGTTCTTC. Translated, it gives CASSAEGGLNNEQFF. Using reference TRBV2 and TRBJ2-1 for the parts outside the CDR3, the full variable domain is EPEVTQTPSHQVTQMGQEVILRCVPISNHLYFYWYRQILGQKVEFLVSFYNNEISEKSEIFDDQFSVERPDGSNFTLKIRSTKLEDSAMYFCASSAEGGLNNEQFFGPGTRLTVL.

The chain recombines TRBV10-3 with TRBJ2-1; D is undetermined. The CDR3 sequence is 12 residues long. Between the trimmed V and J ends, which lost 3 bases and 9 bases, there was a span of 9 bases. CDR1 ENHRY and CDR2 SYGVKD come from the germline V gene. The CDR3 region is CAISDPEVEQFF. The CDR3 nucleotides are TGTGCCATCAGTGACCCCGAGGTTGAGCAGTTCTTC.

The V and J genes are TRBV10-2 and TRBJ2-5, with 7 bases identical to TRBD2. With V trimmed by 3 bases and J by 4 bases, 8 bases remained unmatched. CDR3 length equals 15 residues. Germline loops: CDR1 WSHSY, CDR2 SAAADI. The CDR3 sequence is CASSESGAIRETQYF. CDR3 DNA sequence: TGCGCCAGCAGTGAAAGCGGGGCTATTCGAGAGACCCAGTACTTC.

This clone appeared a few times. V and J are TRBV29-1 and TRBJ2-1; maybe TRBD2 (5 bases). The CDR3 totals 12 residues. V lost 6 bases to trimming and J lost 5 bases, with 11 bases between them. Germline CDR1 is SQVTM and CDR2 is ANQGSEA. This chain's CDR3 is CSVRRAHNEQFF. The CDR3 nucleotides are TGCAGCGTACGGCGGGCCCACAATGAGCAGTTCTTC.

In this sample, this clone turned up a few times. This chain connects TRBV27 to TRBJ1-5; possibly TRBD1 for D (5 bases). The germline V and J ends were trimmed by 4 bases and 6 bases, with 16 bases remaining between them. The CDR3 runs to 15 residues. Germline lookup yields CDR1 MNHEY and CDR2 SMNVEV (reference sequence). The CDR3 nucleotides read TGTGCCAGCAGTTCTCCCACCAGGGCGGGTCAGCCCCAGCATTTT. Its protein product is CASSSPTRAGQPQHF.

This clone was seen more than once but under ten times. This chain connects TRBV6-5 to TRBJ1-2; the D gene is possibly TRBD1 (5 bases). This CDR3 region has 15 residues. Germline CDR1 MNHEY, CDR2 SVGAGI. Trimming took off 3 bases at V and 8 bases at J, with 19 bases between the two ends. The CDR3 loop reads CASSYNLGRAGGYTF. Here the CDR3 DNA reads TGTGCCAGCAGTTATAATTTGGGCAGGGCAGGCGGCTACACCTTC.

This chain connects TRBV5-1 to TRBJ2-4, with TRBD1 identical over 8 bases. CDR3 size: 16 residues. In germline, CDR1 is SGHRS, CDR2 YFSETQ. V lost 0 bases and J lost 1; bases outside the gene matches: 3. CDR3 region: CASSLESGGAKNIQYF. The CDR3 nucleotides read TGCGCCAGCAGCTTGGAATCAGGGGGCGCCAAAAACATTCAGTACTTC. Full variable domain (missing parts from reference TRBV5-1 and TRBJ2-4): KAGVTQTPRYLIKTRGQQVTLSCSPISGHRSVSWYQQTPGQGLQFLFEYFSETQRNKGNFPGRFSGRQFSNSRSEMNVSTLELGDSALYLCASSLESGGAKNIQYFGAGTRLSVL.

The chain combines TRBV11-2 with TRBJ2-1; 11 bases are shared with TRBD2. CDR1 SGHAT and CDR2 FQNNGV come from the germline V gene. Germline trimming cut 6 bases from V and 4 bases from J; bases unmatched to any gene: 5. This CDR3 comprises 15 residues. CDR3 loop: CASSRLAGPYNEQFF. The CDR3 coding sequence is TGTGCCAGCAGTCGACTAGCGGGGCCTTACAATGAGCAGTTCTTC.

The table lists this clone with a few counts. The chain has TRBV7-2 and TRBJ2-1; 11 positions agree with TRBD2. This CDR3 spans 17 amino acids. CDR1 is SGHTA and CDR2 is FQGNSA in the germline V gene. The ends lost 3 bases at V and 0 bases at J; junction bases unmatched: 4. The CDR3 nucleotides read TGTGCCAGCAGCTTGCTAGCGGGGGGCTTCTCCTACAATGAGCAGTTCTTC. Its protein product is CASSLLAGGFSYNEQFF. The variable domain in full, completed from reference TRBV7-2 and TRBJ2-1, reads GAGVSQSPSNKVTEKGKDVELRCDPISGHTALYWYRQSLGQGLEFLIYFQGNSAPDKSGLPSDRFSAERTGGSVSTLTIQRTQQEDSAVYLCASSLLAGGFSYNEQFFGPGTRLTVL.

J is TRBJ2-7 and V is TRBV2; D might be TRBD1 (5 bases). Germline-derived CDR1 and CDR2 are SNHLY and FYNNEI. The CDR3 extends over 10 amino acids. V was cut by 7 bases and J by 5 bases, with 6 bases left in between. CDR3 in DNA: TGTGCCAGCAAGGGGAACGAGCAGTACTTC. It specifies CASKGNEQYF. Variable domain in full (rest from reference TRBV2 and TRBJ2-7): EPEVTQTPSHQVTQMGQEVILRCVPISNHLYFYWYRQILGQKVEFLVSFYNNEISEKSEIFDDQFSVERPDGSNFTLKIRSTKLEDSAMYFCASKGNEQYFGPGTRLTVT.

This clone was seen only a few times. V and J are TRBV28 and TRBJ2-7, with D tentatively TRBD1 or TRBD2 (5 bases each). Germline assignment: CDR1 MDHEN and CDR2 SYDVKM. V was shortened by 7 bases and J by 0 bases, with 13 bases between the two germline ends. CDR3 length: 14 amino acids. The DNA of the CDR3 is TGTGCCAGCACCTCTTCAGGGAGCTCCTACGAGCAGTACTTC. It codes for CASTSSGSSYEQYF.

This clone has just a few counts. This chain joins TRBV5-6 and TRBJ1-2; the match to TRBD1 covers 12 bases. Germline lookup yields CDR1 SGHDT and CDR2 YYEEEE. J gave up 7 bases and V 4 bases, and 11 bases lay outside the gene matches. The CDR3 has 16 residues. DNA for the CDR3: TGTGCCAGCAGCCCGGGACAGGGGGCGCGGCTGGTTGGCTACACCTTC. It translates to CASSPGQGARLVGYTF.

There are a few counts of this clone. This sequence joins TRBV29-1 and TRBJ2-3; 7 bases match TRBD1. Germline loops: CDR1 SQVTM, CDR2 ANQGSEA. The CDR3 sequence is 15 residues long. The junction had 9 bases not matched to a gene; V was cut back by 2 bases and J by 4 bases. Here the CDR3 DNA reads TGCAGCGTTGAACCGGGGCTCACAGGGGCAGATACGCAGTATTTT. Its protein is CSVEPGLTGADTQYF.